Sequencing of this T cell receptor beta chain was carried out in a study of blood T cell repertoires in COVID-19. Turning to the study itself: The United States, Italy and Spain supplied acute and convalescent COVID-19 samples. PBMCs, B-cell-depleted T cells, or T cells provided the cDNA or gDNA that made up the material.

V was shortened by 1 base and J by 2 bases, with 9 bases between the two germline ends. CDR3 length equals 14 residues. Per the germline V gene, CDR1 is SGDLS and CDR2 is YYNGEE. Authors' data handling: Amplification of reference gene primers provided the estimated nucleated cell counts. Sequencing used immunoSEQ multiplex PCR; TCRdb keeps in-frame clones, though not all of them. V and J calls and clone size follow that table, whereas D and trimming were derived from the DNA. The sample gives under 300,000 clones, about 83% of which show up once; roughly a tenth is in the top ten. What was sequenced was peripheral blood. The clonotype originates from a woman aged 50 to 65 who had recovered from COVID-19. V usage is TRBV9 and J usage is TRBJ1-2; no clear D gene. The CDR3 nucleotides are TGTGCCAGCAGCGTAAGCGGGTCCAACTATGGCTACACCTTC. Encoded protein: CASSVSGSNYGYTF. The full variable domain, in which reference TRBV9 and TRBJ1-2 provide the parts outside the CDR3, is DSGVTQTPKHLITATGQRVTLRCSPRSGDLSVYWYQQSLDQGLQFLIQYYNGEERAKGNILERFSAQQFPDLHSELNLSSLELGDSALYFCASSVSGSNYGYTFGSGTRLTVV.